A selection of T cell receptor beta chains follows, all from one sample in a study of spatial heterogeneity in lung cancer. TCRdb re-analysed the 5' RACE reads in MiXCR, keeping a single row per CDR3 protein. The table has 20,000 or so distinct CDR3 sequences, about 9.1% seen once. Sequences were derived from PBMCs, sampled at follow-up. The source is a female donor with early-stage non-small cell lung cancer. The CDR3 runs from the conserved cysteine through the conserved F or W. D genes are given only for firm matches. Expanded clones are given a class, and other clones once, few, many or no size at all.

v_gene: TRBV23-1; d_gene: NA; j_gene: TRBJ2-2; abundance: many; CDR3aa: CASSQGRQSNTGELFF; CDR3nt: TGCGCCAGCAGTCAAGGACGACAGTCGAACACCGGGGAGCTGTTTTTT
v_gene: TRBV4-1; d_gene: TRBD2; j_gene: TRBJ2-1; abundance: many; CDR3aa: CASSPLAGEYYEQFF; CDR3nt: TGCGCCAGCAGCCCACTAGCGGGAGAATACTATGAGCAGTTCTTC
v_gene: TRBV9; d_gene: NA; j_gene: TRBJ2-1; abundance: many; CDR3aa: CASSSTPGLSLEQFF; CDR3nt: TGTGCCAGCAGCTCCACTCCGGGACTGTCCCTGGAGCAGTTCTTC
v_gene: TRBV28; d_gene: NA; j_gene: TRBJ1-5; abundance: many; CDR3aa: CASNYPGSSNQPQHF; CDR3nt: TGTGCCAGCAACTATCCCGGGTCTAGCAATCAGCCCCAGCATTTT
v_gene: TRBV4-1; d_gene: NA; j_gene: TRBJ1-3; abundance: few; CDR3aa: CASSQDSVTAENTIYF; CDR3nt: TGCGCCAGCAGCCAAGATAGTGTGACTGCTGAAAACACCATATATTTT
v_gene: TRBV10-3; d_gene: TRBD1; j_gene: TRBJ1-2; abundance: many; CDR3aa: CAISGGQGAEGGYTF; CDR3nt: TGTGCCATCAGTGGGGGACAGGGCGCTGAGGGTGGCTACACCTTC
v_gene: TRBV4-1; d_gene: TRBD2; j_gene: TRBJ2-1; abundance: NA; CDR3aa: CASSQIVSGRANSNEQFF; CDR3nt: TGCGCCAGCAGCCAGATTGTCAGCGGGAGGGCCAATTCCAATGAGCAGTTCTTC
v_gene: TRBV18; d_gene: NA; j_gene: TRBJ1-1; abundance: few; CDR3aa: CASSSRQLGDTEAFF; CDR3nt: TGTGCCAGCTCATCCCGACAGTTAGGGGACACTGAAGCTTTCTTT
v_gene: TRBV5-1; d_gene: NA; j_gene: TRBJ2-5; abundance: many; CDR3aa: CASSYTKGETQYF; CDR3nt: TGCGCCAGCAGCTACACAAAAGGGGAGACCCAGTACTTC
v_gene: TRBV10-3; d_gene: TRBD1; j_gene: TRBJ1-4; abundance: many; CDR3aa: CAIRGTGVNEKLFF; CDR3nt: TGTGCCATCAGAGGGACAGGCGTTAATGAAAAACTGTTTTTT
v_gene: TRBV7-3; d_gene: NA; j_gene: TRBJ2-7; abundance: many; CDR3aa: CASSLQPANYEQYF; CDR3nt: TGTGCCAGCAGCTTACAGCCTGCCAACTACGAGCAGTACTTC
v_gene: TRBV6-5; d_gene: TRBD1; j_gene: TRBJ2-5; abundance: many; CDR3aa: CASSYGGQGGETQYF; CDR3nt: TGTGCCAGCAGTTACGGGGGACAGGGAGGAGAGACCCAGTACTTC
v_gene: TRBV7-2; d_gene: TRBD2; j_gene: TRBJ2-1; abundance: many; CDR3aa: CASRPGLVNEQFF; CDR3nt: TGTGCCAGCAGACCGGGACTAGTCAATGAGCAGTTCTTC
v_gene: TRBV5-1; d_gene: TRBD2; j_gene: TRBJ2-3; abundance: NA; CDR3aa: CASSFLAGVTPTDTQYF; CDR3nt: TGCGCCAGCAGCTTTCTAGCGGGAGTTACTCCCACAGATACGCAGTATTTT
v_gene: TRBV29-1; d_gene: NA; j_gene: TRBJ2-3; abundance: many; CDR3aa: CSAQTGALTDTQYF; CDR3nt: TGCAGCGCCCAGACAGGAGCCCTCACAGATACGCAGTATTTT
v_gene: TRBV6-5; d_gene: TRBD2; j_gene: TRBJ2-2; abundance: NA; CDR3aa: CASSFPTSGGPNTGELFF; CDR3nt: TGTGCCAGCAGTTTCCCGACTAGCGGGGGCCCGAACACCGGGGAGCTGTTTTTT
v_gene: TRBV7-8; d_gene: TRBD1; j_gene: TRBJ2-1; abundance: many; CDR3aa: CASSFRGRNEQFF; CDR3nt: TGTGCCAGCAGCTTCAGGGGGCGGAATGAGCAGTTCTTC
v_gene: TRBV5-6; d_gene: TRBD2; j_gene: TRBJ2-7; abundance: many; CDR3aa: CASSLGLAVPYEQYF; CDR3nt: TGTGCCAGCAGCTTGGGACTAGCGGTTCCCTACGAGCAGTACTTC
v_gene: TRBV7-2; d_gene: NA; j_gene: TRBJ1-1; abundance: many; CDR3aa: CASIVGRPTTEAFF; CDR3nt: TGTGCCAGCATTGTCGGGCGCCCGACCACTGAAGCTTTCTTT
v_gene: TRBV7-2; d_gene: NA; j_gene: TRBJ1-1; abundance: many; CDR3aa: CASSFRLGGNTEAFF; CDR3nt: TGTGCCAGCAGCTTCCGGTTGGGGGGGAACACTGAAGCTTTCTTT
v_gene: TRBV7-2; d_gene: NA; j_gene: TRBJ1-4; abundance: many; CDR3aa: CASSLGQGNEKLFF; CDR3nt: TGTGCCAGCAGCTTAGGGCAGGGGAATGAAAAACTGTTTTTT
v_gene: TRBV10-3; d_gene: NA; j_gene: TRBJ2-5; abundance: many; CDR3aa: CAMTRDLKETQYF; CDR3nt: TGTGCCATGACCCGGGACTTAAAAGAGACCCAGTACTTC
v_gene: TRBV19; d_gene: NA; j_gene: TRBJ2-2; abundance: many; CDR3aa: CASSTQTGELFF; CDR3nt: TGTGCCAGTAGTACCCAAACCGGGGAGCTGTTTTTT
v_gene: TRBV5-4; d_gene: NA; j_gene: TRBJ1-1; abundance: many; CDR3aa: CASSYDLNTEAFF; CDR3nt: TGTGCCAGCAGCTACGACCTAAACACTGAAGCTTTCTTT
v_gene: TRBV5-8; d_gene: TRBD1; j_gene: TRBJ1-5; abundance: NA; CDR3aa: CASSPGQRNSNQPQHF; CDR3nt: TGTGCCAGCAGCCCGGGACAGCGAAATAGCAATCAGCCCCAGCATTTT
v_gene: TRBV9; d_gene: TRBD2; j_gene: TRBJ2-2; abundance: many; CDR3aa: CASSPRGTSGNTGELFF; CDR3nt: TGTGCCAGCAGCCCCCGAGGAACTAGCGGGAACACCGGGGAGCTGTTTTTT
v_gene: TRBV27; d_gene: TRBD1; j_gene: TRBJ1-5; abundance: NA; CDR3aa: CASGQGAGGNQPQHF; CDR3nt: TGTGCCAGCGGCCAGGGGGCAGGAGGCAATCAGCCCCAGCATTTT
v_gene: TRBV7-8; d_gene: NA; j_gene: TRBJ1-1; abundance: once; CDR3aa: CASSLRNRMNTEAFF; CDR3nt: TGTGCCAGCAGCCTCCGTAACAGGATGAACACTGAAGCTTTCTTT
v_gene: TRBV19; d_gene: NA; j_gene: TRBJ2-7; abundance: many; CDR3aa: CASSPYRGPYEQYF; CDR3nt: TGTGCCAGTAGTCCTTATCGGGGGCCCTACGAGCAGTACTTC
v_gene: TRBV20-1; d_gene: TRBD2; j_gene: TRBJ2-7; abundance: many; CDR3aa: CSAPPSGTLNEQYF; CDR3nt: TGCAGTGCGCCCCCTAGCGGGACACTTAACGAGCAGTACTTC
v_gene: TRBV2; d_gene: NA; j_gene: TRBJ2-5; abundance: NA; CDR3aa: CASSREQQTQYF; CDR3nt: TGTGCCAGCAGCCGGGAACAGCAGACCCAGTACTTC
v_gene: TRBV5-1; d_gene: TRBD2; j_gene: TRBJ2-3; abundance: many; CDR3aa: CASSLEGTSGKTQYF; CDR3nt: TGCGCCAGCAGCTTGGAGGGGACTAGCGGGAAGACGCAGTATTTT
v_gene: TRBV5-1; d_gene: NA; j_gene: TRBJ1-2; abundance: many; CDR3aa: CASSLVGDYGYTF; CDR3nt: TGCGCCAGCAGCTTGGTAGGGGACTATGGCTACACCTTC
v_gene: TRBV6-2/TRBV6-3; d_gene: NA; j_gene: TRBJ1-2; abundance: many; CDR3aa: CASSRPKNYRAGGDGYTF; CDR3nt: TGTGCCAGCAGCCGACCCAAAAACTACAGGGCGGGAGGTGATGGCTACACCTTC
v_gene: TRBV4-3; d_gene: TRBD2; j_gene: TRBJ2-3; abundance: NA; CDR3aa: CASSQLPGLVSTDTQYF; CDR3nt: TGCGCCAGCAGCCAGCTTCCGGGACTAGTCTCCACAGATACGCAGTATTTT
v_gene: TRBV6-6; d_gene: TRBD2; j_gene: TRBJ2-1; abundance: many; CDR3aa: CASGTSGSLVDEQFF; CDR3nt: TGTGCCAGCGGGACTAGCGGGAGCCTAGTCGATGAGCAGTTCTTC
v_gene: TRBV19; d_gene: NA; j_gene: TRBJ1-2; abundance: many; CDR3aa: CASSLAGTGHYGYTF; CDR3nt: TGTGCCAGTAGTCTTGCCGGGACGGGACACTATGGCTACACCTTC
v_gene: TRBV28; d_gene: NA; j_gene: TRBJ1-6; abundance: many; CDR3aa: CASSPDSYNSPLHF; CDR3nt: TGTGCCAGCAGTCCAGACAGCTATAATTCACCCCTCCACTTT
v_gene: TRBV29-1; d_gene: NA; j_gene: TRBJ1-1; abundance: many; CDR3aa: CSAGQFMNTEAFF; CDR3nt: TGCAGCGCAGGACAGTTCATGAACACTGAAGCTTTCTTT
v_gene: TRBV24-1; d_gene: NA; j_gene: TRBJ1-1; abundance: many; CDR3aa: CATSTKSLGIGSVTEAFF; CDR3nt: TGTGCCACCTCAACCAAATCCCTCGGAATCGGAAGTGTGACTGAAGCTTTCTTT
v_gene: TRBV3-1; d_gene: TRBD1; j_gene: TRBJ2-5; abundance: many; CDR3aa: CASSHLGPAAGQGQETQYF; CDR3nt: TGTGCCAGCAGCCACCTTGGCCCGGCCGCGGGACAGGGCCAAGAGACCCAGTACTTC
v_gene: TRBV5-5; d_gene: TRBD2; j_gene: TRBJ2-5; abundance: few; CDR3aa: CASSPLWTSGGRETQYF; CDR3nt: TGTGCCAGCAGCCCGCTGTGGACTAGCGGGGGGCGGGAGACCCAGTACTTC
v_gene: TRBV6-2/TRBV6-3; d_gene: TRBD2; j_gene: TRBJ2-2; abundance: many; CDR3aa: CASSYSSGTSGAGELFF; CDR3nt: TGTGCCAGCAGTTACTCATCCGGGACTAGCGGGGCCGGGGAGCTGTTTTTT
v_gene: TRBV5-1; d_gene: NA; j_gene: TRBJ1-2; abundance: NA; CDR3aa: CASSLSTEPTRGYTF; CDR3nt: TGCGCCAGCAGCTTGAGTACGGAACCTACCCGTGGCTACACCTTC
v_gene: TRBV18; d_gene: NA; j_gene: TRBJ1-2; abundance: many; CDR3aa: CASSPPANLYGYTF; CDR3nt: TGTGCCAGCTCACCTCCCGCCAACCTTTATGGCTACACCTTC
v_gene: TRBV7-6; d_gene: TRBD1; j_gene: TRBJ1-2; abundance: many; CDR3aa: CASSLDVTGGRGNYGYTF; CDR3nt: TGTGCCAGCAGCTTAGATGTAACAGGGGGCCGAGGAAACTATGGCTACACCTTC
v_gene: TRBV19; d_gene: TRBD2; j_gene: TRBJ2-2; abundance: few; CDR3aa: CASSKASPGGRTGELFF; CDR3nt: TGTGCCAGTAGTAAAGCATCCCCGGGAGGGCGGACCGGGGAGCTGTTTTTT
v_gene: TRBV25-1; d_gene: NA; j_gene: TRBJ1-5; abundance: few; CDR3aa: CASSGSWGVRWQPQHF; CDR3nt: TGTGCCAGCAGTGGATCCTGGGGGGTGAGATGGCAGCCCCAGCATTTT